This record looks at one TCR beta chain sequence and its context. The sample holds other DNA sequences that translate to the same CDR3. The protocol was immunoSEQ multiplex PCR, while the TCRdb copy is restricted to in-frame clones and leaves out a portion. The top ten hold approximately 3% of the sample, which has 14,000 or so clones, over 75% seen once. The CDR3 contains 13 residues. V lost 4 bases, J lost 7 bases, and 6 bases stayed unmatched. The germline gives CDR1 SEHNR, CDR2 FQNEAQ (reference sequence). This entry belongs to a study of immune evolution from preneoplasia to lung adenocarcinoma. The gene calls are TRBV7-9 and TRBJ2-7, with 8 bases matching TRBD1. The clonotype comes from a donor of 70 years or more with lung adenocarcinoma. The sequenced sample was FFPE lung adenocarcinoma in situ tissue. Here the CDR3 reads CASSSGQGGEQYF. CDR3 coding DNA: TGTGCCAGCAGCTCCGGACAGGGCGGGGAGCAGTACTTC. Together with reference TRBV7-9 and TRBJ2-7, the CDR3 gives the full variable domain: DTGVSQNPRHKITKRGQNVTFRCDPISEHNRLYWYRQTLGQGPEFLTYFQNEAQLEKSRLLSDRFSAERPKGSFSTLEIQRTEQGDSAMYLCASSSGQGGEQYFGPGTRLTVT.